This T cell receptor beta chain derives from a study of cytomegalovirus exposure and HLA in healthy donors. PCR amplification relied on 60 Vbeta primers (plus 13 Jbeta primers). Assay: immunoSEQ multiplex PCR; the TCRdb copy retains only in-frame clones and omits some. This sample yields roughly 160,000 clones, of which roughly 82% are seen a single time; roughly 10% belongs to the top ten. The CDR3 spans 14 residues. Germline CDR1 SGHTA, CDR2 FQGNSA. V lost 3 bases and J lost 6; bases outside the gene matches: 5. About this clone: The target antigen is unknown.

Study results and limitations: It was only CMV serostatus that was available as immune exposure information.

The chain has TRBV7-2 and TRBJ2-3, with 8 bases lining up with TRBD2. This TCR came from a man between 45 and 60 years old in good health and CMV-seropositive. Sequenced: PBMCs. The CDR3 nucleotides are TGTGCCAGCAGCTTTAGCGGGGCGCCGGATACGCAGTATTTT. Translated, it gives CASSFSGAPDTQYF. Full variable domain (missing parts from reference TRBV7-2 and TRBJ2-3): GAGVSQSPSNKVTEKGKDVELRCDPISGHTALYWYRQSLGQGLEFLIYFQGNSAPDKSGLPSDRFSAERTGGSVSTLTIQRTQQEDSAVYLCASSFSGAPDTQYFGPGTRLTVL.